This T cell receptor (beta chain) was profiled in a study of CD8+CD57+ T cells in acquired aplastic anemia. In the study overall: DNA per sorted CD4+ or CD8+ sample ranged roughly 0.19 to 27.4 ug, averaging around 3.1 ug. Study-wide points: Controls and patients did not differ significantly in CD8+ Simpson's diversity. Overlapping CD8+ CDR3 repertoires of patients and controls contained under 35 shared sequences.

CDR3 and TCR beta VDJ profiling relied on genomic DNA as the template. TCRdb reprocessed the reads with MiXCR, giving one entry per CDR3 protein. The profile shows 300,000 or so distinct CDR3 sequences, about 56% of them singletons. This clonotype was recorded many times. Its antigen is unidentified. V gave up 6 bases and J gave up 0 bases, with 14 bases separating them. The germline V gene has CDR1 ENHRY and CDR2 SYGVKD. The CDR3 runs to 15 residues. This TCR was recovered from a human donor with severe aplastic anemia or a healthy control (not recorded which). The chain employs TRBV10-3 and TRBJ1-1, with no clear D. The sample consisted of sorted CD4+, CD8+, or CD8+CD57+ T cells (not recorded which) from PBMCs. This CDR3 reads CAIRGLDPMNTEAFF. The CDR3 nucleotides read TGTGCCATCAGGGGCTTGGACCCCATGAACACTGAAGCTTTCTTT.